The subject of this entry is one TCR beta chain. What it binds is unknown. For every subset, genomic DNA was evenly distributed across several immunoSEQ plates. Repertoires were generated with immunoSEQ multiplex PCR, while TCRdb's copy carries only in-frame clones and drops some. The sample comprises a few million clones, approximately 94% of which are singletons, and around 0.14% rests with the top ten. Division of CD4+ cells produced a CD45RA+ naive subset and a CD45RA-negative memory subset. The CDR3 sequence is 14 residues long. The junction had 6 bases not matched to a gene; V was cut back by 9 bases and J by 1 base. Germline V CDR1 and CDR2: SGHRS, YFSETQ. The source of the sample is a study of shared clonotypes between healthy human individuals. Points from the study as a whole: Several donors shared around 5.1% of their naive CD4 clonotypes.

The chain couples TRBV5-1 to TRBJ2-2; 7 bases agree with TRBD2. This TCR was sampled from a man aged 18 to 30 in good health. The specimen was naive CD4+ T cells sorted from blood. Noted subset: CD45RA+ positively selected. The DNA for the CDR3 is TGCGCCACTCGGGAGGCCCAGAACACCGGGGAGCTGTTTTTT. Encoded protein: CATREAQNTGELFF.